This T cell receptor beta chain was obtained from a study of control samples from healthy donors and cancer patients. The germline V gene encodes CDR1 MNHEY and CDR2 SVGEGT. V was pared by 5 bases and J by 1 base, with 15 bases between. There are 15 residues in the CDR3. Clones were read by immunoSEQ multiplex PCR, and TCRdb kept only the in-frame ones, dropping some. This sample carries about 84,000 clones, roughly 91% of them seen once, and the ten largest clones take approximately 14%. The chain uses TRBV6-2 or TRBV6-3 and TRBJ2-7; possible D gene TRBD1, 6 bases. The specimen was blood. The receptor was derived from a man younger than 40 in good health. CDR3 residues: CASSPTGPYSYEQYF. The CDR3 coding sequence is TGTGCCAGCAGTCCGACAGGCCCCTATTCCTACGAGCAGTACTTC.